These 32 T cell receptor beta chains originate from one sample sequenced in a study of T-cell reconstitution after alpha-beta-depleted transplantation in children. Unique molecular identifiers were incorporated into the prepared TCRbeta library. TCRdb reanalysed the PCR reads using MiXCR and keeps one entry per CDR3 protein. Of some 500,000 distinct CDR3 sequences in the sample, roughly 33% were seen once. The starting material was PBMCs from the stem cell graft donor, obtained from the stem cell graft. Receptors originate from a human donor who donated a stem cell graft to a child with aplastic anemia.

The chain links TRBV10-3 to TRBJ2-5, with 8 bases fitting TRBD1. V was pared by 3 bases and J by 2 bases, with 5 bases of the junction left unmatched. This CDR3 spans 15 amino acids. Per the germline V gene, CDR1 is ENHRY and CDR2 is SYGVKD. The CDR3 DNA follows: TGTGCCATCAGTGATCCCGGACAGGGTCAAGAGACCCAGTACTTC. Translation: CAISDPGQGQETQYF.

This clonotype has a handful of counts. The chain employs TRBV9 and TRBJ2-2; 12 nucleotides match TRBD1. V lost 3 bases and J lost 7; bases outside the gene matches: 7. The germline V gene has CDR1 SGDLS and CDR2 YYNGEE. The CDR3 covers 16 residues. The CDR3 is CASSASGTGGVGELFF. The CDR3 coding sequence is TGTGCCAGCAGCGCCTCCGGGACAGGGGGCGTCGGGGAGCTGTTTTTT.

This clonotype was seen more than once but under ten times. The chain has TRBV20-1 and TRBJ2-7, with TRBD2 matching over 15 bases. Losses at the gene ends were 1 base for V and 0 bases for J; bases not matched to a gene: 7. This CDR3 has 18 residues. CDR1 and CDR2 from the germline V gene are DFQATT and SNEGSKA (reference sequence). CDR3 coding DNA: TGCAGTGCTAGAGGGGAGGGACTAGCGGGAGGCGTCTCCTACGAGCAGTACTTC. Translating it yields CSARGEGLAGGVSYEQYF.

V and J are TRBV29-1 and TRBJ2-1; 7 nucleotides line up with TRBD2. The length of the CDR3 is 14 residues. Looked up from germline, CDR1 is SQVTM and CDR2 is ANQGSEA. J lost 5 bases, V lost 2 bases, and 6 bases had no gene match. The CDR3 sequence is CSVEPAGRDNEQFF. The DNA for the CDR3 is TGCAGCGTTGAACCAGCGGGACGGGACAATGAGCAGTTCTTC.

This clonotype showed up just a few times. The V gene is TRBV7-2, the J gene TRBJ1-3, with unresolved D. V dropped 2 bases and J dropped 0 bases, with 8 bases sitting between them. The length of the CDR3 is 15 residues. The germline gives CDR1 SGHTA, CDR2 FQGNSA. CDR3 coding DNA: TGTGCCAGCAGCTTACCACTCAACTCTGGAAACACCATATATTTT. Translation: CASSLPLNSGNTIYF.

The CDR3 reads CASSMGQGIQPQHF. The CDR3 bases are TGTGCCAGTAGTATGGGACAGGGAATCCAGCCCCAGCATTTT. The V gene is TRBV19, the J gene TRBJ1-5; TRBD1 matches at 9 bases. Germline V gene sequence: CDR1 LNHDA, CDR2 SQIVND (reference sequence). V was clipped by 3 bases and J by 7 bases; unmatched bases: 4. The CDR3 has 14 residues.

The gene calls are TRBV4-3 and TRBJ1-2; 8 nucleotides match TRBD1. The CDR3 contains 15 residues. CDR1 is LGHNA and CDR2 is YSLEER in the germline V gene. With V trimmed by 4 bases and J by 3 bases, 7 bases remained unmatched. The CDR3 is CASSLDQGADYGYTF. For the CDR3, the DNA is TGCGCCAGCAGCCTTGATCAGGGGGCAGACTATGGCTACACCTTC.

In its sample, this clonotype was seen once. The CDR3 loop reads CSVSGTGAYNEQFF. DNA of the CDR3: TGCAGCGTTTCAGGGACAGGGGCCTACAATGAGCAGTTCTTC. This chain joins TRBV29-1 and TRBJ2-1, with 10 bases identical to TRBD1. Germline V gene lookup returns CDR1 SQVTM and CDR2 ANQGSEA. This CDR3 comprises 14 residues. The ends lost 5 bases at V and 2 bases at J; junction bases unmatched: 3.

The DNA for the CDR3 is TGTGCCACCACGGCCACAGGGGCAGATACGCAGTATTTT. This gives the protein CATTATGADTQYF. The chain combines TRBV24-1 with TRBJ2-3; 7 bases line up with TRBD1. The CDR3 loop spans 13 amino acids. Per the germline V gene, CDR1 is KGHDR and CDR2 is SFDVKD. Trimming at V came to 8 bases and at J to 4 bases, leaving 5 bases not matched to a gene.

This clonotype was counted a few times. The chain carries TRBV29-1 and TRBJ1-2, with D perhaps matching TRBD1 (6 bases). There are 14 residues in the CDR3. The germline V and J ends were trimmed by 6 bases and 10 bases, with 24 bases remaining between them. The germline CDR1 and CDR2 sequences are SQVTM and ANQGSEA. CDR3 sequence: CSVPSGAGDGNYTF. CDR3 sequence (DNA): TGCAGCGTACCCTCGGGGGCAGGGGACGGTAACTACACCTTC.

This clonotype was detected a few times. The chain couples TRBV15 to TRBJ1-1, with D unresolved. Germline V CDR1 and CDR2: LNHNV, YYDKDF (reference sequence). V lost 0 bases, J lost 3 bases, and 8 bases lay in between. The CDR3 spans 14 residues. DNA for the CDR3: TGTGCCACCAGCAGAGAATTTTTAGACACTGAAGCTTTCTTT. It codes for CATSREFLDTEAFF.

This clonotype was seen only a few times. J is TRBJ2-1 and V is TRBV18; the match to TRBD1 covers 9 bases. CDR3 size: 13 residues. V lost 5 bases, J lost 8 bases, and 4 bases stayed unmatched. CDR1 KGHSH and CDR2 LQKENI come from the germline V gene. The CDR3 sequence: CASSGDRADEQFF. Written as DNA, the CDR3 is TGTGCCAGCTCAGGGGACAGGGCTGATGAGCAGTTCTTC.

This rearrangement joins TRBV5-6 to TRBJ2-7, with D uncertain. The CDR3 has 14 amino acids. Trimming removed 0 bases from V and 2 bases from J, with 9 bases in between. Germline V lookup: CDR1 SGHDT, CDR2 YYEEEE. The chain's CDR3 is CASSLGGRTYEQYF. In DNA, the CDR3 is TGTGCCAGCAGCTTGGGTGGGCGTACCTACGAGCAGTACTTC.

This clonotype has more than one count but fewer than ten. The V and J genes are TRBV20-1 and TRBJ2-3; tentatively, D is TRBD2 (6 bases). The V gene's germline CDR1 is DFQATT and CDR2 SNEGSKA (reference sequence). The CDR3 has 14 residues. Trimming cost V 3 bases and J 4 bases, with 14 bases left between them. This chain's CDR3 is CSASVGGPADTQYF. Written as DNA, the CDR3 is TGCAGTGCTAGCGTCGGAGGGCCGGCAGATACGCAGTATTTT.

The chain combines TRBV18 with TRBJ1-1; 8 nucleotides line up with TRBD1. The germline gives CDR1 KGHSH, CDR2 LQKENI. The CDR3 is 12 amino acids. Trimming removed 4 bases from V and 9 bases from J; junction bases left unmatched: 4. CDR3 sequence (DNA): TGTGCCAGCTCACATTGGACAGGGAAAGCTTTCTTT. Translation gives CASSHWTGKAFF.

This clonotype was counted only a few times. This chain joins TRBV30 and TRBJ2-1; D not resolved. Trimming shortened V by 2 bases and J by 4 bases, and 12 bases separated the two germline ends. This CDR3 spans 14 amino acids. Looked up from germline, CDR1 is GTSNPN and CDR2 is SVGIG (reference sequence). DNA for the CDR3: TGTGCCTGGAGTCGGCAGTCGGCTTACAATGAGCAGTTCTTC. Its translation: CAWSRQSAYNEQFF.

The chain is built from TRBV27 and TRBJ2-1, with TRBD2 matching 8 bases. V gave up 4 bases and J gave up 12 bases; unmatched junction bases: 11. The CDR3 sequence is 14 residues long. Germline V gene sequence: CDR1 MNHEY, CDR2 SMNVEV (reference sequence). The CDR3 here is CASSSGTRGGWQFF. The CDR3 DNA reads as TGTGCCAGCAGTTCCGGGACCCGGGGGGGTTGGCAGTTCTTC.

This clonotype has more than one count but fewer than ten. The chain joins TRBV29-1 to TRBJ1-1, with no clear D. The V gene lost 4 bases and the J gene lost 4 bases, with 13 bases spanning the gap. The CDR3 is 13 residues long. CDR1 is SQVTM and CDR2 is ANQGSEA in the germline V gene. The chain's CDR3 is CSVARSEGTEAFF. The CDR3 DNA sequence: TGCAGCGTTGCTCGGTCAGAGGGCACTGAAGCTTTCTTT.

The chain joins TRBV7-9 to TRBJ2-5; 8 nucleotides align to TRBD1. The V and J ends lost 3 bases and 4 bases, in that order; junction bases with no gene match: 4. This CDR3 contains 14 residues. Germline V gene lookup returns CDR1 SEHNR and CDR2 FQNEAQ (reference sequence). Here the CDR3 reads CASSFNRGSETQYF. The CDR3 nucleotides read TGTGCCAGCAGCTTTAACAGGGGGTCAGAGACCCAGTACTTC.

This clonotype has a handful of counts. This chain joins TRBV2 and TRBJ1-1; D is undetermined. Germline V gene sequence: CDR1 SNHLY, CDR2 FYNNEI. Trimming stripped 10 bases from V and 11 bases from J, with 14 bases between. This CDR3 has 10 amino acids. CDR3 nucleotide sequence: TGTGCCACCCCAGGTACCCCTGCTTTCTTT. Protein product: CATPGTPAFF.

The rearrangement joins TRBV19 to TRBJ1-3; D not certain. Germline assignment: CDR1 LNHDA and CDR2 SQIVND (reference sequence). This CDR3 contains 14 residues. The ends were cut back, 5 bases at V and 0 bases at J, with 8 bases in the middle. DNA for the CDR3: TGTGCCAGTAGTGGCGGTCACTCTGGAAACACCATATATTTT. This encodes CASSGGHSGNTIYF.

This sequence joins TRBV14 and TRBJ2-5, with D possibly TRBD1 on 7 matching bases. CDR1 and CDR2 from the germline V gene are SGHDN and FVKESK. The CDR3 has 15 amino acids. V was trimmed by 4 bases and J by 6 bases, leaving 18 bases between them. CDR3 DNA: TGTGCCAGCAGCCGCGGAGGGACAGTCAGTAAGACCCAGTACTTC. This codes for CASSRGGTVSKTQYF.

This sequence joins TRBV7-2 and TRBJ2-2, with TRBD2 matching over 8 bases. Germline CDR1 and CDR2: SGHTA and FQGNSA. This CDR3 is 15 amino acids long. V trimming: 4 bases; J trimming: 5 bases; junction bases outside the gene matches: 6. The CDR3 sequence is CASSSLAGGTGELFF. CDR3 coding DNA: TGTGCCAGCAGCTCCCTAGCGGGTGGGACCGGGGAGCTGTTTTTT.

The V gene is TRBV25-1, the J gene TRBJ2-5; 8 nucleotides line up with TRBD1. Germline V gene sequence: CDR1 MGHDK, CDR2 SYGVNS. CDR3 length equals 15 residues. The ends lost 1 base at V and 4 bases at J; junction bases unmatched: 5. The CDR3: CASSEWQGARETQYF. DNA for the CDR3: TGTGCCAGCAGTGAATGGCAGGGGGCCCGAGAGACCCAGTACTTC.

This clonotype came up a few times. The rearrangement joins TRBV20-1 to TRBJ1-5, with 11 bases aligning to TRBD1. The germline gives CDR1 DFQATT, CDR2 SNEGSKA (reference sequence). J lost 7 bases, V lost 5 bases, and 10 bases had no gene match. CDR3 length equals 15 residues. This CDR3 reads CSAPGGTGGGQPQHF. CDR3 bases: TGCAGTGCTCCAGGGGGGACAGGGGGTGGACAGCCCCAGCATTTT.

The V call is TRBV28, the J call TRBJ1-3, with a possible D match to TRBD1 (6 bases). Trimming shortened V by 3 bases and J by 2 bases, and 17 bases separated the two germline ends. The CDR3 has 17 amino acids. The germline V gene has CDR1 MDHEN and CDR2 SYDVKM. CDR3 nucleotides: TGTGCCAGCAGTTTCAGTAGCAGGGGTCAAACTGGAAACACCATATATTTT. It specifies CASSFSSRGQTGNTIYF.

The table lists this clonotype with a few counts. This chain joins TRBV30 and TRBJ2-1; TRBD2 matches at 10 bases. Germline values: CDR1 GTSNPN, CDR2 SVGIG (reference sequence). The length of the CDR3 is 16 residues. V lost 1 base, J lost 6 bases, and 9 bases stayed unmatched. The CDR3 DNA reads TGTGCCTGGAGTGCCTCTCCTAGCGGGAGTTTCAATGAGCAGTTCTTC. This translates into CAWSASPSGSFNEQFF.

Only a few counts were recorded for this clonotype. In DNA form, the CDR3 reads TGTGCCAGCAGCTCGGAGCAGGCGGACTATGGCTACACCTTC. Its protein product is CASSSEQADYGYTF. V usage is TRBV7-2 and J usage is TRBJ1-2; D is unclear. Trimming removed 4 bases from V and 3 bases from J, with 12 bases in between. Germline V gives CDR1 SGHTA, CDR2 FQGNSA. This CDR3 has 14 residues.

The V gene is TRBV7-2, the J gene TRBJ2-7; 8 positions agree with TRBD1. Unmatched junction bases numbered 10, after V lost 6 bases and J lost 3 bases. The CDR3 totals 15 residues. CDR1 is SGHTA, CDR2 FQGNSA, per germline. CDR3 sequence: CASSRDRGTLYEQYF. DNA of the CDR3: TGTGCCAGCAGTCGTGACAGGGGTACCCTCTACGAGCAGTACTTC.

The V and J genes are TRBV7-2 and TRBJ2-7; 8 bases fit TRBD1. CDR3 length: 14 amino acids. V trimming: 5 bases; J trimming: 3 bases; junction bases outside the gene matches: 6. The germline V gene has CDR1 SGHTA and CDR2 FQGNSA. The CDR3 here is CASSVDRGLYEQYF. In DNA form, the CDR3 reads TGTGCCAGCAGCGTAGACAGGGGTCTCTACGAGCAGTACTTC.

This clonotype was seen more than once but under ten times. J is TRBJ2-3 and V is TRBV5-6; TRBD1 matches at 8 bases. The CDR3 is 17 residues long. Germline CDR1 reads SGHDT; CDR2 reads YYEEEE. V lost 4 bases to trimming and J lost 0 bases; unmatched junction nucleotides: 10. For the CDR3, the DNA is TGTGCCAGCAGCGGGACAGGCAGTCTAACTAGCACAGATACGCAGTATTTT. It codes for CASSGTGSLTSTDTQYF.

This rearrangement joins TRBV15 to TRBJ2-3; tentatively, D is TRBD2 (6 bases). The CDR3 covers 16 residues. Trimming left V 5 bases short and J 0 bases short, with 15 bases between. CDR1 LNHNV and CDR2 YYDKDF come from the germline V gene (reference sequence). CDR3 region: CATSPEGLYSTDTQYF. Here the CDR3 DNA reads TGTGCCACCAGCCCAGAAGGACTATATAGCACAGATACGCAGTATTTT.